One T cell receptor (beta chain) is described in this entry. The sample has other DNA sequences that encode this CDR3 too. This CDR3 comprises 13 residues. Looked up from germline, CDR1 is LNHDA and CDR2 is SQIVND (reference sequence). Deletions cut 5 bases from V and 4 bases from J, with 11 bases between. The data were obtained in a study of OX40 agonist ivuxolimab in advanced cancers. Libraries were prepared by immunoSEQ multiplex PCR; TCRdb keeps only in-frame clonotypes and omits some of them. Of around 79,000 clones listed, roughly 90% are singletons. The V call is TRBV19, the J call TRBJ1-2; D not resolved. The sequence came from an adult with an advanced solid tumor such as melanoma, head and neck, liver or kidney cancer. This specimen consisted of CD4+ or CD8+ T cells sorted from blood, obtained in a trial of the OX40 agonist ivuxolimab. The DNA of the CDR3 is TGTGCCAGTAGTGCGGGCTCGGGCTATGGCTACACCTTC. This translates into CASSAGSGYGYTF.